The next 27 T cell receptor beta chains were all read from a single sample in a study of cytomegalovirus exposure and HLA in healthy donors. The PCR used 60 Vbeta and 13 Jbeta primers. The repertoire was sequenced with immunoSEQ multiplex PCR; TCRdb's copy has only in-frame clones and lacks some. The table has 60,000 to 75,000 clones, 65% to 80% seen once; the top ten hold roughly 3%. Sequenced: PBMCs. These receptors were collected from a woman aged 25 to 39 in good health and CMV-seronegative.

CDR3 nucleotides: TGTGCCAGCAGAACCGGGACTAGCGGGGGCCGAGGGGAGACCCAGTACTTC. Translating it yields CASRTGTSGGRGETQYF. The chain uses TRBV7-2 and TRBJ2-5; TRBD2 matches 14 bases. Trimming cost V 6 bases and J 5 bases; bases outside gene matches: 11. The CDR3 totals 17 residues. Germline V gives CDR1 SGHTA, CDR2 FQGNSA.

This rearrangement joins TRBV5-6 to TRBJ1-1, with 11 bases that match TRBD1. The CDR3 contains 15 residues. Trimming at V came to 4 bases and at J to 8 bases, leaving 10 bases not matched to a gene. The germline V gene has CDR1 SGHDT and CDR2 YYEEEE. For the CDR3, the DNA is TGTGCCAGCAGCGTGGCGGACAGGGGGCCCAGAGAAGCTTTCTTT. This encodes CASSVADRGPREAFF.

This rearrangement joins TRBV5-4 to TRBJ1-2, with D maybe TRBD1 (5 bases). The CDR3 has 14 amino acids. The V end lost 4 bases, the J end lost 3 bases, and 13 bases lay between the germline ends. Germline assignment: CDR1 SGHNT and CDR2 YYREEE (reference sequence). The CDR3 loop is CASSPGPGDYGYTF. CDR3 nucleotides: TGTGCCAGCAGCCCCGGGCCGGGGGACTATGGCTACACCTTC. The entire variable domain, with the rest obtained from reference TRBV5-4 and TRBJ1-2, is as follows: ETGVTQSPTHLIKTRGQQVTLRCSSQSGHNTVSWYQQALGQGPQFIFQYYREEENGRGNFPPRFSGLQFPNYSSELNVNALELDDSALYLCASSPGPGDYGYTFGSGTRLTVV.

This chain joins TRBV27 and TRBJ1-5; 12 positions agree with TRBD1. The V and J ends lost 6 bases and 5 bases, in that order; junction bases with no gene match: 8. Germline CDR1 reads MNHEY; CDR2 reads SMNVEV (reference sequence). This CDR3 has 16 amino acids. CDR3 loop: CASREAGTGGYQPQHF. DNA of the CDR3: TGTGCCAGCAGGGAAGCCGGGACAGGGGGCTATCAGCCCCAGCATTTT.

The chain employs TRBV7-2 and TRBJ1-2, with D tentatively TRBD1 (5 bases). Trimming took 5 bases from V and 8 from J, leaving 15 bases between them. The germline V gene encodes CDR1 SGHTA and CDR2 FQGNSA. This CDR3 contains 13 residues. CDR3 sequence reads: CASSLRQTDGYTF. Here the CDR3 DNA reads TGTGCCAGCAGCCTAAGACAGACCGACGGCTACACCTTC.

The chain joins TRBV4-1 to TRBJ1-2; D remains ambiguous. Germline CDR1 is MGHRA and CDR2 is YSYEKL. This CDR3 comprises 13 residues. With 1 base removed from V and 8 bases from J, the gap between germline ends came to 11 bases. CDR3 nucleotides: TGCGCCAGCAGCCAAGGCCGGGCGGGGGGCTACACCTTC. Its protein is CASSQGRAGGYTF.

The rearrangement links TRBV19 to TRBJ2-6, with a weak D call TRBD2 (6 bases). CDR3 size: 18 residues. The germline CDR1 and CDR2 sequences are LNHDA and SQIVND (reference sequence). V was pared by 2 bases and J by 1 base, with 15 bases between. This chain's CDR3 is CASSILTQGLSGANVLTF. In DNA, the CDR3 is TGTGCCAGTAGTATACTGACGCAGGGACTGTCTGGGGCCAACGTCCTGACTTTC. Filled out from reference TRBV19 and TRBJ2-6, the complete variable domain reads DGGITQSPKYLFRKEGQNVTLSCEQNLNHDAMYWYRQDPGQGLRLIYYSQIVNDFQKGDIAEGYSVSREKKESFPLTVTSAQKNPTAFYLCASSILTQGLSGANVLTFGAGSRLTVL.

The chain employs TRBV6-5 and TRBJ1-2, with 8 bases identical to TRBD1. The length of the CDR3 is 15 residues. Germline lookup yields CDR1 MNHEY and CDR2 SVGAGI. Unmatched junction bases numbered 8, after V lost 6 bases and J lost 2 bases. The CDR3 region has the DNA TGTGCCAGCAGGATAGGACAGGGAATGAACTATGGCTACACCTTC. Translated, it gives CASRIGQGMNYGYTF.

This sequence joins TRBV4-1 and TRBJ1-4; TRBD1 aligns across 10 bases. The length of the CDR3 is 15 residues. The V and J ends lost 4 bases and 6 bases, in that order; junction bases with no gene match: 5. Germline CDR1 and CDR2: MGHRA and YSYEKL. The CDR3 DNA follows: TGCGCCAGCAGCCCCGGACAGGGGGGACATGAAAAACTGTTTTTT. This encodes CASSPGQGGHEKLFF.

The sample holds a few counts of this clone. The V and J genes are TRBV6-4 and TRBJ2-3; a possible D gene is TRBD1 (5 bases). This CDR3 has 15 residues. The V gene's germline CDR1 is MRHNA and CDR2 SNTAGT. V was pared by 4 bases and J by 2 bases, with 13 bases between. The CDR3 is CASSGESGSTDTQYF. CDR3 sequence (DNA): TGTGCCAGCAGTGGAGAATCAGGGTCCACAGATACGCAGTATTTT.

This sequence joins TRBV5-1 and TRBJ2-1; D might be TRBD1 (6 bases). Looked up from germline, CDR1 is SGHRS and CDR2 is YFSETQ. CDR3 length equals 12 residues. The V end was cut by 5 bases, the J end by 8 bases, with 11 bases between. CDR3 residues: CASSTGLDEQFF. DNA of the CDR3: TGCGCCAGCAGTACAGGGCTCGATGAGCAGTTCTTC.

The CDR3 DNA is TGTGCCAGCAGCTCCCGGGCGGGGGGCACTGAAGCTTTCTTT. Encoded protein: CASSSRAGGTEAFF. The chain uses TRBV7-9 and TRBJ1-1; the D gene is possibly TRBD1 (5 bases). V gave up 4 bases and J gave up 4 bases, with 13 bases separating them. The CDR3 spans 14 residues. Germline V gene data show CDR1 as SEHNR and CDR2 as FQNEAQ (reference sequence).

The chain has TRBV29-1 and TRBJ2-2, with 9 positions matching TRBD2. V trimming: 4 bases; J trimming: 7 bases; junction bases outside the gene matches: 7. CDR1 and CDR2 (germline): SQVTM, ANQGSEA. The CDR3 spans 14 residues. This CDR3 reads CSVGVAGVFGELFF. The DNA of the CDR3 is TGCAGCGTTGGGGTAGCGGGAGTTTTCGGGGAGCTGTTTTTT.

This chain joins TRBV9 and TRBJ2-3, with 11 positions matching TRBD2. Germline lookup yields CDR1 SGDLS and CDR2 YYNGEE. The CDR3 is 14 amino acids. Trimming took 3 bases from V and 5 from J; bases not matched to a gene: 2. The CDR3 DNA reads TGTGCCAGCAGCGGAACTAGCGGGGGAGATACGCAGTATTTT. It encodes CASSGTSGGDTQYF.

The chain has TRBV4-3 and TRBJ1-3; the D is unclear. The germline V gene encodes CDR1 LGHNA and CDR2 YSLEER. V lost 1 base and J 1 base, leaving 11 bases between the germline ends. The CDR3 consists of 16 residues. CDR3 region: CASSQGRFRSGNTIYF. In nucleotides, the CDR3 is TGCGCCAGCAGCCAAGGCAGGTTCCGTTCTGGAAACACCATATATTTT.

The rearrangement uses TRBV2 and TRBJ2-2; 12 bases map to TRBD2. The J segment lost 5 bases and the V segment lost 6 bases, leaving 7 bases of the junction unmatched. Looked up from germline, CDR1 is SNHLY and CDR2 is FYNNEI. This CDR3 spans 16 amino acids. As DNA, the CDR3 is TGTGCCAGCAGGGGACTAGCGGGTGGCGGGACCGGGGAGCTGTTTTTT. Protein product: CASRGLAGGGTGELFF.

Of note for this clone: An end of the junction differs from the germline gene, which may be a read error. The chain has TRBV7-9 and TRBJ2-6; 7 bases fit TRBD1. Per germline, CDR1 SEHNR and CDR2 FQNEAQ (reference sequence). CDR3 length equals 18 residues. The CDR3 nucleotides are TGTTCCAGCAGCTCCCCGCCAGGGGGTGACTCTGGGGCCAACGTCCTGACTTTC. As protein: CSSSSPPGGDSGANVLTF.

The CDR3 reads CASSLLHDTEAFF. The CDR3 region has the DNA TGCGCCAGCAGCTTGTTACATGACACTGAAGCTTTCTTT. J is TRBJ1-1 and V is TRBV5-1; D remains unclear. The germline V and J ends were trimmed by 1 base and 3 bases, with 7 bases remaining between them. The CDR3 is 13 residues long. Germline lookup yields CDR1 SGHRS and CDR2 YFSETQ. The complete variable domain, with remaining parts taken from reference TRBV5-1 and TRBJ1-1, reads KAGVTQTPRYLIKTRGQQVTLSCSPISGHRSVSWYQQTPGQGLQFLFEYFSETQRNKGNFPGRFSGRQFSNSRSEMNVSTLELGDSALYLCASSLLHDTEAFFGQGTRLTVV.

The chain uses TRBV7-3 and TRBJ1-2; tentatively, D is TRBD1 (6 bases). CDR1 is SGHTA, CDR2 FQGTGA, per germline. Trimming took 2 bases from V and 4 from J, leaving 8 bases between them. This CDR3 spans 13 amino acids. This CDR3 reads CASSLGGPYGYTF. In DNA, the CDR3 is TGTGCCAGCAGCTTAGGGGGCCCCTATGGCTACACCTTC.

This rearrangement joins TRBV30 to TRBJ1-6, with no clear D. CDR1 and CDR2 (germline): GTSNPN, SVGIG (reference sequence). The CDR3 runs 15 residues. Trimming removed 2 bases from V and 2 bases from J, with 10 bases in between. The CDR3 DNA is TGTGCCTGGAGTCGGGGTCGCGCCTATAATTCACCCCTCCACTTT. The encoded protein is CAWSRGRAYNSPLHF.

The rearrangement links TRBV5-8 to TRBJ2-5; 12 bases fit TRBD2. The CDR3 is made up of 18 amino acids. Germline CDR1 is SGHTS and CDR2 is YDEGEE. V shed 0 bases, J shed 5 bases, and the junction held 11 bases outside the gene matches. This chain's CDR3 is CASSLGSTSGGRGETQYF. The CDR3 nucleotides are TGTGCCAGCAGCTTGGGATCGACTAGCGGGGGCCGGGGGGAGACCCAGTACTTC. Variable domain in full (rest from reference TRBV5-8 and TRBJ2-5): EAGVTQSPTHLIKTRGQQATLRCSPISGHTSVYWYQQALGLGLQFLLWYDEGEERNRGNFPPRFSGRQFPNYSSELNVNALELEDSALYLCASSLGSTSGGRGETQYFGPGTRLLVL.

DNA of the CDR3: TGCGCCAGCAGCCAACGCGAGGTTACGAACACTGAAGCTTTCTTT. As protein: CASSQREVTNTEAFF. The rearrangement joins TRBV4-3 to TRBJ1-1, with D hard to call. Germline CDR1 and CDR2: LGHNA and YSLEER. The CDR3 runs 15 residues. V was clipped by 2 bases and J by 1 base, with 11 bases between them.

This CDR3 reads CADSRVARTNYGYTF. The CDR3 nucleotides read TGCGCAGACAGTCGTGTGGCCCGAACTAACTATGGCTACACCTTC. The chain is built from TRBV10-1 and TRBJ1-2, with TRBD1 as a possible D gene (5 bases). The CDR3 extends over 15 amino acids. The germline V gene has CDR1 WNHNN and CDR2 SYGVQD (reference sequence).

The CDR3 nucleotides read TGTGCCAGCAGCTTGGGGACTAGCGCCCAAGAGACCCAGTACTTC. Its protein is CASSLGTSAQETQYF. The rearrangement links TRBV5-4 to TRBJ2-5; 9 bases are shared with TRBD2. Trimming took 0 bases from V and 1 from J; bases not matched to a gene: 1. CDR3 length equals 15 residues. The germline CDR1 and CDR2 sequences are SGHNT and YYREEE (reference sequence).

This clone is a singleton in its sample. This sample also contains other DNA sequences that code for the same CDR3. The CDR3 DNA sequence: TGTGCCAGCAGCCCCCCTGGTAGCGGGGGGGAGACCCAGTACTTC. Translated: CASSPPGSGGETQYF. The rearrangement uses TRBV11-2 and TRBJ2-5, with 10 nucleotides matching TRBD2. J lost 5 bases, V lost 5 bases, and 8 bases had no gene match. Germline CDR1 SGHAT, CDR2 FQNNGV. The CDR3 contains 15 residues. The full variable domain, completed using reference TRBV11-2 and TRBJ2-5, is EAGVAQSPRYKIIEKRQSVAFWCNPISGHATLYWYQQILGQGPKLLIQFQNNGVVDDSQLPKDRFSAERLKGVDSTLKIQPAKLEDSAVYLCASSPPGSGGETQYFGPGTRLLVL.

The CDR3 reads CASRLRGQGADTQYF. The CDR3 DNA reads TGTGCCAGCAGACTACGGGGACAGGGGGCAGATACGCAGTATTTT. The V gene is TRBV6-6, the J gene TRBJ2-3, with 11 bases fitting TRBD1. V trimming: 6 bases; J trimming: 4 bases; junction bases outside the gene matches: 6. This CDR3 spans 15 amino acids. Germline CDR1 is MNHNY and CDR2 is SVGAGI (reference sequence).

The V and J genes are TRBV6-5 and TRBJ1-2; 9 bases fit TRBD1. CDR3 length: 14 residues. V was pared by 6 bases and J by 4 bases, with 6 bases of the junction left unmatched. Germline CDR1 MNHEY, CDR2 SVGAGI. The CDR3 DNA follows: TGTGCCAGCAGCCGCGAGGACAGGGGCTATGGCTACACCTTC. Its protein is CASSREDRGYGYTF.